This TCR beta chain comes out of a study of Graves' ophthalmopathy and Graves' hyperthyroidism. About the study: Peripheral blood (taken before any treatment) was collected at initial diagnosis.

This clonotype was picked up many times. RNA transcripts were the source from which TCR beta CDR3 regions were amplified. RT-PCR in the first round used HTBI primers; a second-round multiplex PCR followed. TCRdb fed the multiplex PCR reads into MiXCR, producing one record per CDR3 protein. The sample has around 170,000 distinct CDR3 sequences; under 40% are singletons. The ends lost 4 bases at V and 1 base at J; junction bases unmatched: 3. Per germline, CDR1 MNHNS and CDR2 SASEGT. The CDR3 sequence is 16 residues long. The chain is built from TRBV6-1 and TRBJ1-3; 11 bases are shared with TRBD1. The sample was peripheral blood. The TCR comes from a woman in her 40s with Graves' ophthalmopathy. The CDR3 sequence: CASSAGQGASGNTIYF. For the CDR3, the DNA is TGTGCCAGCAGTGCCGGACAGGGGGCTTCTGGAAACACCATATATTTT.